These 20 T cell receptor beta chains were sequenced from one sample in a study of regulatory T cells in long-lasting Graves disease. Building of the TCR beta libraries involved iRepertoire HTBI primers and Arm-PCR of CDR3 regions. TCRdb called the multiplex PCR reads again in MiXCR, with one record for every CDR3 protein. There are roughly 420,000 distinct CDR3 sequences in the sample; about a sixth occur only once, and approximately 12% lies in the top ten. Specified time point: newly diagnosed GD, antithyroid drugs for less than 3 months. TCR sequences were obtained from RNA taken from PBMCs. This sample also appeared in a second study, on T cells in Graves' hyperthyroidism and ophthalmopathy.

The sample here was peripheral blood mononuclear cells (PBMCs), taken at new diagnosis, from a patient treated with antithyroid drugs. Source of these receptors: a woman in her twenties or thirties with Graves disease.

This chain joins TRBV7-9 and TRBJ1-1; D might be TRBD1 (5 bases). The V end was cut by 9 bases, the J end by 5 bases, with 19 bases between. The CDR3 contains 14 residues. CDR1 is SEHNR, CDR2 FQNEAQ, per germline (reference sequence). CDR3 residues: CASSRAGGETEAFF. CDR3 DNA: TGTGCCAGTAGCCGAGCCGGGGGAGAGACTGAAGCTTTCTTT.

This clonotype was picked up a small number of times. The rearrangement uses TRBV4-3 and TRBJ2-6; TRBD1 matches 10 bases. CDR1 is LGHNA and CDR2 is YSLEER in the germline V gene. There are 21 residues in the CDR3. V trimming: 3 bases; J trimming: 3 bases; junction bases outside the gene matches: 17. The CDR3 nucleotides read TGCGCCAGCAGCCATTGGTTAGTACCGGGACAGGGGTCCCATGGGGCCAACGTCCTGACTTTC. Amino acid sequence: CASSHWLVPGQGSHGANVLTF.

At least ten counts were recorded for this clonotype. The rearrangement uses TRBV20-1 and TRBJ2-1; the D call may be TRBD1 or TRBD2 (5 bases each). This CDR3 is 15 amino acids long. CDR1 and CDR2 (germline): DFQATT, SNEGSKA (reference sequence). V was trimmed by 4 bases and J by 1 base, leaving 14 bases between them. CDR3 amino acids: CSAMWDAASYNEQFF. CDR3 coding DNA: TGCAGTGCTATGTGGGACGCAGCTTCCTACAATGAGCAGTTCTTC.

The J gene is TRBJ1-6, the V gene TRBV28; D remains unclear. Per the germline V gene, CDR1 is MDHEN and CDR2 is SYDVKM. With 7 bases removed from V and 4 bases from J, the gap between germline ends came to 11 bases. The CDR3 runs 14 residues. The CDR3, as DNA: TGTGCCAGCACCCCGACCCTATATAATTCACCCCTCCACTTT. This encodes CASTPTLYNSPLHF.

There are many counts of this clonotype. J is TRBJ1-6 and V is TRBV28; D remains unclear. Germline CDR1 reads MDHEN; CDR2 reads SYDVKM. V was pared by 5 bases and J by 10 bases, with 15 bases between. The CDR3 contains 14 residues. CDR3 in amino acids: CASSPTRGFSPLHF. The CDR3 region has the DNA TGTGCCAGCAGTCCCACAAGAGGGTTCTCACCCCTCCACTTT. Full variable domain (outside the CDR3, taken from reference TRBV28 and TRBJ1-6): DVKVTQSSRYLVKRTGEKVFLECVQDMDHENMFWYRQDPGLGLRLIYFSYDVKMKEKGDIPEGYSVSREKKERFSLILESASTNQTSMYLCASSPTRGFSPLHFGNGTRLTVT.

The chain couples TRBV28 to TRBJ1-5; 9 bases agree with TRBD1. This CDR3 has 14 residues. The ends lost 11 bases at V and 6 bases at J; junction bases unmatched: 11. CDR1 and CDR2 (germline): MDHEN, SYDVKM. CDR3 region: CAGTTGGSAQPQHF. The CDR3 region has the DNA TGTGCCGGAACAACAGGGGGCTCGGCTCAGCCCCAGCATTTT. The complete variable domain, with remaining parts taken from reference TRBV28 and TRBJ1-5, reads DVKVTQSSRYLVKRTGEKVFLECVQDMDHENMFWYRQDPGLGLRLIYFSYDVKMKEKGDIPEGYSVSREKKERFSLILESASTNQTSMYLCAGTTGGSAQPQHFGDGTRLSIL.

The rearrangement links TRBV9 to TRBJ1-4, with TRBD1 matching 7 bases. CDR1 SGDLS and CDR2 YYNGEE come from the germline V gene. The CDR3 extends over 15 amino acids. The ends lost 0 bases at V and 8 bases at J; junction bases unmatched: 7. This CDR3 is CASSVGGTALEKLFF. DNA for the CDR3: TGTGCCAGCAGCGTAGGAGGGACAGCGTTAGAAAAACTGTTTTTT. Combining the CDR3 with reference TRBV9 and TRBJ1-4 gives the whole variable domain DSGVTQTPKHLITATGQRVTLRCSPRSGDLSVYWYQQSLDQGLQFLIQYYNGEERAKGNILERFSAQQFPDLHSELNLSSLELGDSALYFCASSVGGTALEKLFFGSGTQLSVL.

This clonotype was found a few times. This sequence joins TRBV7-9 and TRBJ2-7, with unresolved D. With 3 bases removed from V and 3 bases from J, the gap between germline ends came to 9 bases. Germline V lookup: CDR1 SEHNR, CDR2 FQNEAQ (reference sequence). CDR3 length equals 13 residues. The CDR3 nucleotides read TGTGCCAGCAGCTTTATAGGTAGCTACGAGCAGTACTTC. This encodes CASSFIGSYEQYF. The whole variable domain, filled in from reference TRBV7-9 and TRBJ2-7, reads DTGVSQNPRHKITKRGQNVTFRCDPISEHNRLYWYRQTLGQGPEFLTYFQNEAQLEKSRLLSDRFSAERPKGSFSTLEIQRTEQGDSAMYLCASSFIGSYEQYFGPGTRLTVT.

CDR3 DNA: TGCGCCAGCAGCTTACGGGTCCCTAATGAAAAACTGTTTTTT. Amino acids: CASSLRVPNEKLFF. This chain uses TRBV5-1 with TRBJ1-4; D call uncertain. CDR3 length equals 14 residues. V was trimmed by 2 bases and J by 3 bases, leaving 8 bases between them. From germline, CDR1 is SGHRS and CDR2 YFSETQ.

There are many counts of this clonotype. The chain couples TRBV18 to TRBJ1-2; 10 bases agree with TRBD1. This CDR3 region has 13 residues. V lost 4 bases to trimming and J lost 6 bases; unmatched junction nucleotides: 2. The V gene's germline CDR1 is KGHSH and CDR2 LQKENI. The DNA for the CDR3 is TGTGCCAGCTCACAGACAGGGGGCCATGGCTACACCTTC. This gives the protein CASSQTGGHGYTF.

This clonotype has at least ten counts. The chain is built from TRBV15 and TRBJ2-1, with no clear D. V lost 0 bases and J 2 bases, leaving 8 bases between the germline ends. The CDR3 is 15 amino acids. Looked up from germline, CDR1 is LNHNV and CDR2 is YYDKDF (reference sequence). CDR3 sequence: CATSRDPFPYNEQFF. CDR3 sequence (DNA): TGTGCCACCAGCAGAGACCCTTTCCCCTACAATGAGCAGTTCTTC.

This clonotype was picked up a small number of times. V and J are TRBV7-2 and TRBJ2-5, with 11 bases identical to TRBD2. The J segment lost 7 bases and the V segment lost 7 bases, leaving 14 bases of the junction unmatched. CDR3 size: 16 residues. The germline V gene has CDR1 SGHTA and CDR2 FQGNSA. DNA of the CDR3: TGTGCCAGCACCACTGGGGCTAGCGGGAGGTACGGGACCCAGTACTTC. Its protein is CASTTGASGRYGTQYF.

The V gene is TRBV3-1, the J gene TRBJ2-2; 8 positions match TRBD2. The CDR3 spans 17 residues. Germline V gene sequence: CDR1 LGHDT, CDR2 YNNKEL (reference sequence). V shed 4 bases, J shed 7 bases, and the junction held 14 bases outside the gene matches. CDR3 amino acids: CASSPLLERESVGELFF. In DNA form, the CDR3 reads TGTGCCAGCAGCCCCCTCCTGGAGCGGGAGTCAGTCGGGGAGCTGTTTTTT.

Remarks on this clonotype: A much larger clone differs by one base, so this may be a read error. The gene calls are TRBV6-2 or TRBV6-3 and TRBJ2-1; 10 bases agree with TRBD2. V lost 2 bases, J lost 7 bases, and 2 bases stayed unmatched. Germline values: CDR1 MNHEY, CDR2 SVGEGT. The CDR3 loop spans 14 amino acids. The CDR3 region is CASSYVSGRNEQFF. DNA for the CDR3: TGTGCCAGCAGTTACGTTAGCGGGAGGAATGAGCAGTTCTTC.

This clonotype occurred many times. This rearrangement joins TRBV28 to TRBJ1-4, with TRBD1 as a possible D gene (6 bases). Trimming stripped 8 bases from V and 3 bases from J, with 13 bases between. Germline V gene sequence: CDR1 MDHEN, CDR2 SYDVKM. The CDR3 runs 14 residues. The CDR3 loop is CASLLTGPNEKLFF. Here the CDR3 DNA reads TGTGCCAGCCTCTTAACAGGGCCTAATGAAAAACTGTTTTTT.

At least ten counts were recorded for this clonotype. This chain connects TRBV4-1 to TRBJ1-2; D ambiguous. From germline, CDR1 is MGHRA and CDR2 YSYEKL. The CDR3 totals 12 residues. The ends were cut back, 0 bases at V and 4 bases at J, with 3 bases in the middle. Here the CDR3 reads CASSQDIYGYTF. In DNA form, the CDR3 reads TGCGCCAGCAGCCAAGATATCTATGGCTACACCTTC.

Ten or more counts support this clonotype. The J gene is TRBJ1-2, the V gene TRBV10-3; no reliable D call. The CDR3 consists of 14 residues. CDR1 ENHRY and CDR2 SYGVKD come from the germline V gene. Trimming pared 8 bases from V and 7 bases from J, leaving 20 bases between. The CDR3, as DNA: TGTGCCATCGGAAATAATGAGGGCAGCGGTGGCTACACCTTC. Its translation is CAIGNNEGSGGYTF.

This clonotype was observed a handful of times. The V call is TRBV27, the J call TRBJ1-1; 11 bases fit TRBD1. Unmatched junction bases numbered 6, after V lost 4 bases and J lost 5 bases. The germline CDR1 and CDR2 sequences are MNHEY and SMNVEV (reference sequence). The CDR3 extends over 15 amino acids. CDR3 sequence (DNA): TGTGCCAGCAGTTCCCCCGGACAGGGGGCAACTGAAGCTTTCTTT. Translating gives CASSSPGQGATEAFF.

This clonotype was recorded at least ten times. The J gene is TRBJ2-1, the V gene TRBV6-1, with a weak D call TRBD2 (5 bases). The CDR3 covers 14 residues. CDR1 and CDR2 (germline): MNHNS, SASEGT. Trimming took 7 bases from V and 9 from J, leaving 19 bases between them. CDR3 coding DNA: TGTGCCAGCAATCCAATGTTGGGAGTAGGTGAGCAGTTCTTC. Protein: CASNPMLGVGEQFF.

This clonotype was counted only a few times. This chain connects TRBV7-2 to TRBJ2-7, with 7 bases fitting TRBD1. CDR1 is SGHTA and CDR2 is FQGNSA in the germline V gene. The length of the CDR3 is 15 residues. Losses at the gene ends were 5 bases for V and 3 bases for J; bases not matched to a gene: 10. CDR3 DNA: TGTGCCAGCAGCGCAGAGGGACAGAGTTACTACGAGCAGTACTTC. The encoded protein is CASSAEGQSYYEQYF.